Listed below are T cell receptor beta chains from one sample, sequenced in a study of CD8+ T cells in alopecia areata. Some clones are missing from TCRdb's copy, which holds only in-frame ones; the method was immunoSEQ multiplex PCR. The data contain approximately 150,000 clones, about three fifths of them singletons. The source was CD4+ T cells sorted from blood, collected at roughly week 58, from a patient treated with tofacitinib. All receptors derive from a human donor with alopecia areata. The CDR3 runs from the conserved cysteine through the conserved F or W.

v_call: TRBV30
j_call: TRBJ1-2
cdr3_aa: CAWSPGVGYGYTF

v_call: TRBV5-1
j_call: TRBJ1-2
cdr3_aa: CASSLDNDYGYTF

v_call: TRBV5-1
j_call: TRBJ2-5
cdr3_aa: CASSPTTSGGETQYF

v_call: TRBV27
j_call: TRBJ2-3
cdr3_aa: CASSFSRGRDTQYF

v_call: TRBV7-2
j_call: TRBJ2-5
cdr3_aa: CASSPRPIQETQYF

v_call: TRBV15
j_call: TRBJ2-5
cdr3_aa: CATSQSNHYQETQYF

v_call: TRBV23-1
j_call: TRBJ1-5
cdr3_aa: CASSQKGYQPQHF

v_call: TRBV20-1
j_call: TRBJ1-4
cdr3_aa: CSANRREKLFF

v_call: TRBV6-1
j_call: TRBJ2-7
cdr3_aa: CASRILGLGEQYF

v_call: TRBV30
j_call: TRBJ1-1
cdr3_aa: CAWSVRGRVGEAFF

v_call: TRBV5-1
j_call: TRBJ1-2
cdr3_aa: CASSLRTDIANYGYTF

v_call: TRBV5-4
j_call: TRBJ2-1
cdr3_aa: CASSQGRLDEQFF

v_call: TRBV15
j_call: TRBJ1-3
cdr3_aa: CATSRDRRNTIYF

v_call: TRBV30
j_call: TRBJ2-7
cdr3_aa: CAWSVKRPPRSYEQYF

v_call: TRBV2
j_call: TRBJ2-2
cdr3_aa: CATTGEGTGELFF

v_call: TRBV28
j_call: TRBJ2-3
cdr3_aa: CASSPEGHTRDTQYF

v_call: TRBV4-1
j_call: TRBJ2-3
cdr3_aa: CASSQPGGFTTDTQYF

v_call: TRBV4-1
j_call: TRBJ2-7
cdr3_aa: CASSQDPRTYEQYF

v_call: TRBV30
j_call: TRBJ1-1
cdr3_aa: CAWSRSRNTEAFF

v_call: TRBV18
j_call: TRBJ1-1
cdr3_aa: CASSPRNTEAFF

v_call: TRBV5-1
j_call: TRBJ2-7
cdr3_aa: CASSLAGGSYEQYF

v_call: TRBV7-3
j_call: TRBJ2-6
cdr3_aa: CASSARTSSGANVLTF

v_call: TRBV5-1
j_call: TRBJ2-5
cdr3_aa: CASSFQGAETQYF

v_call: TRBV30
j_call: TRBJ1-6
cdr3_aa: CAWSVRGSPLHF

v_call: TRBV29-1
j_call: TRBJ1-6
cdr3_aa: CSVLLDRGNSPLHF

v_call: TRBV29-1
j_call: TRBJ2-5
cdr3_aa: CSADREGGGQYF

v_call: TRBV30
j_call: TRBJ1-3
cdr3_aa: CAWSVPAGNTIYF

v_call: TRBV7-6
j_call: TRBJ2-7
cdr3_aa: CASSLAGGGLDEQYF

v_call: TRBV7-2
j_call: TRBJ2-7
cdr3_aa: CASSSTGPYYEQYF

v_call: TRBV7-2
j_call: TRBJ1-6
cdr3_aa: CASSQTPPPRSPLHF

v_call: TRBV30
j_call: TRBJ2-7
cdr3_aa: CAWSVIRVGEQYF

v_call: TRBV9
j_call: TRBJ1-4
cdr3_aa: CASSPGTVEKLFF

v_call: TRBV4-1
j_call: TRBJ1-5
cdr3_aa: CASSQAQISNQPQHF

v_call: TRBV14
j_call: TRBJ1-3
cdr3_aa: CASSQGFSLGGNTIYF

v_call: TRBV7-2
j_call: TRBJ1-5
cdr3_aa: CASSLATGAGQPQHF

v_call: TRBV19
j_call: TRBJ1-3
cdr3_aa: CASSIVGQGNTIYF

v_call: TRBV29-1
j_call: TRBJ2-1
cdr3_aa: CSVDPQGGNKQFF

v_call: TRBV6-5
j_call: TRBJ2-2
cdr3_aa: CASSYRPESGELFF

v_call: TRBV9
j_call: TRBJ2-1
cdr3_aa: CASSVDAGSIYNEQFF

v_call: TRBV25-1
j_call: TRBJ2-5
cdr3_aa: CASSDGTILRETQYF

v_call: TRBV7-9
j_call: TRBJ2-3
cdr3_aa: CASTFLKGARDTQYF

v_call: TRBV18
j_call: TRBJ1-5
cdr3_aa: CASSPPGGTQHF

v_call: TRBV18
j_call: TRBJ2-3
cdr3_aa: CASRGEADTQYF

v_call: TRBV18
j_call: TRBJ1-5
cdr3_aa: CASSERQRGQPQHF

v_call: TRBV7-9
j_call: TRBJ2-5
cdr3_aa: CASSLGGGGSSETQYF

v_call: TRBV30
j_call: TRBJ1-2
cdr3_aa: CAWSVPPGQYYGYTF

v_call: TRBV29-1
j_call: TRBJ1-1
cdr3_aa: CSVDRGRAEAFF

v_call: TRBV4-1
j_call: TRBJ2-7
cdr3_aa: CASSQDDRGQKVRYF

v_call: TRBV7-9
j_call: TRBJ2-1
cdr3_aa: CASSSTGGDYNEQFF

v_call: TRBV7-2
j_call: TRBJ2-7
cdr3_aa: CASSPLPQVSYEQYF

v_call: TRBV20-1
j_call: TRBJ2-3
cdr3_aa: CSVSSTDTQYF

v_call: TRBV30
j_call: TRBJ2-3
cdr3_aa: CACVLVAGSFPDTQYF

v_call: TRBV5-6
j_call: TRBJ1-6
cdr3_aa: CASSLDVSSPLHF

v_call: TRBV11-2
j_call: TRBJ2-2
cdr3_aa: CASSPTVLGVGELFF

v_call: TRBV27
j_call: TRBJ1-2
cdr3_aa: CASSLRYRGTTRAPYGYTF